This T cell receptor beta chain was sequenced for a study of cytomegalovirus exposure and HLA in healthy donors. Trimming stripped 1 base from V and 2 bases from J, with 17 bases between. Germline V gene lookup returns CDR1 LGHNA and CDR2 YSLEER. The CDR3 is made up of 17 amino acids. Healthy people donating bone marrow made up the donors. The study ran its PCR with 60 Vbeta and 13 Jbeta primers. TCRdb's table, derived via immunoSEQ multiplex PCR, lists solely in-frame clones and lacks some. The sample carries more than 95,000 clones, 65% to 85% recorded once. What was sequenced was PBMCs. The source is a man between 18 and 35 years old in good health and CMV-seropositive. The gene calls are TRBV4-3 and TRBJ1-2, with D possibly matching TRBD1 (6 bases). DNA for the CDR3: TGCGCCAGCAGCCAAGCCCGGACAGTGGACTTAAACTATGGCTACACCTTC. Amino acid sequence: CASSQARTVDLNYGYTF.